There are a few counts of the clone carrying this TCR beta chain. Its antigen is still unknown. Cells are PBMCs isolated from 9 to 10 ml of fresh blood. V shed 6 bases and J 4 bases; nucleotides not matched to a gene: 8. CDR1 is MNHEY, CDR2 SMNVEV, per germline (reference sequence). There are 15 residues in the CDR3. Using RNA transcripts as the source, TCR beta CDR3 regions were amplified. Researchers ran a first-round RT-PCR on the TCR CDR3 using the HTBI primer set. TCRdb passed the multiplex PCR reads through MiXCR, listing each CDR3 protein once. In the table there are 300,000 to 400,000 distinct CDR3 sequences, around 14% of which are singletons. This sample was included in a study of T cells in Graves' hyperthyroidism and ophthalmopathy. Study-level information: Peripheral blood was drawn at first diagnosis, prior to all treatment.

Regarding the study as a whole: In the analysis, a 13 V-J model separated ophthalmopathy from stable hyperthyroidism.

The receptor's source is a woman aged 60-70 years with Graves' hyperthyroidism. This chain connects TRBV27 to TRBJ2-7, with TRBD2 matching 11 bases. The sample was blood. The CDR3: CASSPSTSGSYEQYF. The CDR3 DNA sequence: TGTGCCAGCAGCCCCAGCACTAGCGGGAGTTACGAGCAGTACTTC.